The 8 T cell receptor beta chains given below trace back to one sample, sequenced in a study of T cells in Graves' hyperthyroidism and ophthalmopathy. It was RNA transcripts that yielded the amplified TCR beta CDR3 regions. A first-round RT-PCR of the TCR CDR3 used the HTBI primer set. TCRdb independently ran MiXCR on the multiplex PCR reads; one entry per CDR3 protein. The table has about 500,000 distinct CDR3 sequences, 16% seen once. The sequencing sample was made of blood. The receptors were gathered from a woman aged 18-29 years with Graves' hyperthyroidism.

The table lists this clonotype with many counts. The V gene is TRBV20-1, the J gene TRBJ2-5; the match to TRBD1 covers 9 bases. The V gene's germline CDR1 is DFQATT and CDR2 SNEGSKA (reference sequence). This CDR3 has 14 residues. V lost 6 bases and J lost 5; bases outside the gene matches: 10. CDR3 amino acids: CSATRQGVRETQYF. The CDR3 region has the DNA TGCAGTGCCACTAGACAGGGGGTTAGGGAGACCCAGTACTTC.

J is TRBJ1-3 and V is TRBV29-1; D is uncertain. V dropped 8 bases and J dropped 3 bases, with 8 bases sitting between them. CDR1 is SQVTM and CDR2 is ANQGSEA in the germline V gene. CDR3 length: 11 residues. The chain's CDR3 is CSLLDGNTIYF. CDR3 sequence (DNA): TGCAGCCTCTTAGATGGAAACACCATATATTTT.

V usage is TRBV5-4 and J usage is TRBJ2-7, with 8 bases matching TRBD2. The CDR3 totals 14 residues. The J segment lost 4 bases and the V segment lost 0 bases, leaving 3 bases of the junction unmatched. CDR1 is SGHNT, CDR2 YYREEE, per germline (reference sequence). The CDR3 DNA reads TGTGCCAGCAGCTTGGAGGCTAGCGGGTACGAGCAGTACTTC. It codes for CASSLEASGYEQYF.

The rearrangement uses TRBV19 and TRBJ1-2; D is unclear. CDR3 length: 15 amino acids. Germline CDR1 LNHDA, CDR2 SQIVND (reference sequence). Trimming stripped 0 bases from V and 1 base from J, with 9 bases between. The CDR3 here is CASSIEAGHNYGYTF. In nucleotides, the CDR3 is TGTGCCAGTAGTATAGAGGCAGGCCATAACTATGGCTACACCTTC.

The chain combines TRBV19 with TRBJ1-3, with D unclear. The germline gives CDR1 LNHDA, CDR2 SQIVND (reference sequence). Trimming stripped 7 bases from V and 0 bases from J, with 22 bases between. CDR3 length equals 18 residues. In nucleotides, the CDR3 is TGTGCCAGTACCCAGAAAACCCCACTAAGACACTCTGGAAACACCATATATTTT. Its protein is CASTQKTPLRHSGNTIYF. The whole variable domain, filled in from reference TRBV19 and TRBJ1-3, reads DGGITQSPKYLFRKEGQNVTLSCEQNLNHDAMYWYRQDPGQGLRLIYYSQIVNDFQKGDIAEGYSVSREKKESFPLTVTSAQKNPTAFYLCASTQKTPLRHSGNTIYFGEGSWLTVV.

This clonotype appeared many times. The chain uses TRBV12-3 or TRBV12-4 and TRBJ1-1; D is possibly TRBD1 (6 bases). The CDR3 is 17 residues long. Trimming cost V 6 bases and J 3 bases, with 23 bases left between them. The CDR3 reads CASSHYTPQGFDTEAFF. CDR3 DNA: TGTGCCAGCAGCCATTATACGCCACAGGGCTTCGACACTGAAGCTTTCTTT.

This clonotype came up many times. The CDR3 reads CASSFFRGAGNNEQFF. The CDR3 nucleotides read TGTGCCAGCAGCTTCTTTCGGGGCGCGGGGAACAATGAGCAGTTCTTC. The chain links TRBV5-5 to TRBJ2-1; maybe TRBD2 (6 bases). V lost 2 bases to trimming and J lost 5 bases, with 17 bases between them. Germline V gives CDR1 SGHKS, CDR2 YYEKEE (reference sequence). The CDR3 is 16 amino acids.

This clonotype was recorded a few times. The gene calls are TRBV6-9 and TRBJ2-5; no clear D gene. The CDR3 extends over 15 amino acids. CDR1 is MNHGY, CDR2 SVAAGI, per germline. Trimming removed 3 bases at V and 2 bases at J, with 13 bases between. The CDR3 region is CASSYPDNQQETQYF. The DNA for the CDR3 is TGTGCCAGCAGTTACCCAGACAACCAGCAAGAGACCCAGTACTTC.